This T cell receptor (beta chain) was observed in a study of CD8+ T cells in alopecia areata (dated by TCRdb to the late 2010s). About the study as a whole: The treated patients, all with moderate-to-severe alopecia areata, were enrolled in an open-label pilot trial of oral tofacitinib given at 5 to 10 mg twice daily. In humans, TCRbeta sequencing was performed on scalp tissue and on sorted CD4+ and CD8+ peripheral blood T cells from healthy controls and from patients with patchy or totalis/universalis alopecia areata. For the treated patients, the SALT score, which quantifies what percentage of scalp surface area is affected, served as the measure of disease severity. In both human patients and the C3H/HeJ mouse model, the study applied high-throughput TCRbeta sequencing to look at T cell clonal expansion in alopecia areata. Scalp clonality was compared across normal scalp (n=4), patchy alopecia areata scalp (n=8), and alopecia totalis/universalis scalp (n=8). Tofacitinib was administered for 6 to 18 months, and 6 months of follow-up off drug were then conducted to assess delayed response and recurrence. Biopsies were taken from tofacitinib-treated patients at baseline and again at 4 and 24 weeks into treatment, and several of those patients also had a later scalp biopsy. RNA was extracted with the PAXgene miRNA kit for fixed scalp, the miRNeasy kit for PBMCs, and the RNeasy kit for mouse skin. TCRbeta CDR3 regions were amplified by immunoSEQ multiplex PCR with 35 Vbeta forward and 13 Jbeta reverse primers. Study-wide findings and limitations: Higher clonality and more expanded CD8+ clones were observed in lesional scalp than in normal scalp, particularly in alopecia totalis/universalis, a finding suggestive of antigenic drive. Many expanded lesional clones persisted in scalp and blood during tofacitinib treatment, which may partly explain relapse after stopping treatment. Because the treated cohort was small and had just a single nonresponder, larger studies are needed to establish links between baseline CD8+ expansion and response. TCR sequences shared between patients were less clear than in mice, possibly partly because of HLA diversity in the patient population. Unlike mouse skin, where gammadelta T cells dominate, normal human skin contains resident alphabeta T cells that get sequenced too, which complicates analysis of the scalp TCR repertoire. Tofacitinib significantly decreased scalp clonality and the number of expanded CD8+ clones among the top 100 scalp clones.

CDR1 and CDR2, looked up from the germline V gene, are SNHLY and FYNNEI. V is cut by 6 bases and J by 2 bases, and the space between the germline ends is 13 bases. From cysteine to phenylalanine, the CDR3 is 14 amino acids long. The only DNA kept is the CDR3, 42 bases in frame from the first base. Concerning this clone itself: The antigen it recognizes is unknown. No base qualities exist here, and no much larger clone lies one base off it.

The protocol used for the library was the immunoSEQ multiplex PCR assay. RNA was extracted from all samples and reverse transcribed into cDNA, which served as template for TCR sequencing. First-strand cDNA was synthesized with SuperScript III using a 2:1 mix of oligo-dT and random hexamers. Amplification bias was assessed with a synthetic immune receptor repertoire, and residual bias was removed computationally. The authors' analysis ran thus. Raw reads were preprocessed to remove errors, and CDR3 was defined by IMGT conventions from the conserved cysteine to phenylalanine. Clonality was calculated as 1 minus Shannon entropy normalized by log2 of the number of productive unique TCRs. Scalp TCRbeta sequences were cross-referenced with sorted blood CD4 and CD8 repertoires so that the CD4 or CD8 identity of scalp clones could be inferred. TCRdb obtained this table from immuneACCESS and retained in-frame rearrangements with V and J assigned. These tables miss some clones; where compared with another copy, unresolved V genes account for less than half of the shortfall, and the remainder is unexplained. Clonal size and the V and J genes are those of that table, whereas D and trimming came from the DNA. This sample has more than 150,000 clones in its table, and roughly 64% of those were observed once. Of the sample, approximately 12% is held by the ten largest clones.

The time point label on this specimen signifies: about 25 weeks on oral tofacitinib. The sample's treatment or condition label is to be understood as: oral pan-JAK inhibitor, 5-10 mg twice daily. From alopecia areata patients, peripheral blood was collected along with lesional scalp punch biopsies. PBMCs were separated by density centrifugation and stained for CD3, CD4 and CD8, after which CD4+ and CD8+ T cells were sorted on a FACSAria. This TCR came from a human donor with alopecia areata. Recombination linked TRBV2 to TRBJ2-5; TRBD1 is a weak D gene call, 6 bases matching. The material sequenced was CD8+ T cells sorted from blood, taken at week 24, from a patient treated with tofacitinib. The nucleotide sequence reads TGTGCCAGCAGCCGGGACAAGAATCAAGAGACCCAGTACTTC. Its product reads: CASSRDKNQETQYF. The full variable domain, with segments outside the CDR3 supplied by the reference TRBV2 and TRBJ2-5 proteins, appears as EPEVTQTPSHQVTQMGQEVILRCVPISNHLYFYWYRQILGQKVEFLVSFYNNEISEKSEIFDDQFSVERPDGSNFTLKIRSTKLEDSAMYFCASSRDKNQETQYFGPGTRLLVL.